This T cell receptor beta chain was captured by sequencing in a study of T-cell reconstitution after alpha-beta-depleted transplantation in children. Overall study results and limits: Fresh T-cell production supplied most of the T-cell counts and diversity seen one year after transplant. Several hundred expanded graft clones reportedly supplied alpha-beta T cells about two months after transplant.

It was with unique molecular identifiers that the TCRbeta library was prepared. TCRdb re-called the PCR reads through MiXCR, storing one row per CDR3 protein. The data hold hundreds of thousands of distinct CDR3 sequences, with 10% to 15% observed a single time. There are a few counts of this clonotype. Its antigen is not identified. The CDR3 is made up of 14 amino acids. Germline CDR1 reads SGDLS; CDR2 reads YYNGEE. V dropped 2 bases and J dropped 6 bases, with 13 bases sitting between them. The rearrangement uses TRBV9 and TRBJ2-3; D is uncertain. The sequencing used PBMCs, mostly from graft donor cells, collected 360 days after TCRalphabeta/CD19-depleted stem cell transplant. The sequence was collected from a male patient younger than 18 who had a stem cell transplant for acute myeloid leukemia, so the T cells may come from the graft donor. The CDR3 coding sequence is TGTGCCAGCAGCGTCGGTTTCAGTCCCGATACGCAGTATTTT. It is translated as CASSVGFSPDTQYF.